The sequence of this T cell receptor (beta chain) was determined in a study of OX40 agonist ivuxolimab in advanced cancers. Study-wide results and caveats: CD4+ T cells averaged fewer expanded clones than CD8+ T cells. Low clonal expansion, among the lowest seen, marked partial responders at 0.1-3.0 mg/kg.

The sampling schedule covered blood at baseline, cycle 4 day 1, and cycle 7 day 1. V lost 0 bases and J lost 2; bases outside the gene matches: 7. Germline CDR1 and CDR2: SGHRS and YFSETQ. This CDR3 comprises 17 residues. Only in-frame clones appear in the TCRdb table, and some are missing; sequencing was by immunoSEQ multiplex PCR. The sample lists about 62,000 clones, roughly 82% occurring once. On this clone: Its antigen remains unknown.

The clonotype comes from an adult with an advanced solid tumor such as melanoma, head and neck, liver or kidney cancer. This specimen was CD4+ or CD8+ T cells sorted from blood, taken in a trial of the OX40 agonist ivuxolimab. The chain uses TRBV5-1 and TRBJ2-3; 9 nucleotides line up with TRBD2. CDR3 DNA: TGCGCCAGCAGCTTGGGCCCGACTAGCGGAACCACAGATACGCAGTATTTT. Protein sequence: CASSLGPTSGTTDTQYF.